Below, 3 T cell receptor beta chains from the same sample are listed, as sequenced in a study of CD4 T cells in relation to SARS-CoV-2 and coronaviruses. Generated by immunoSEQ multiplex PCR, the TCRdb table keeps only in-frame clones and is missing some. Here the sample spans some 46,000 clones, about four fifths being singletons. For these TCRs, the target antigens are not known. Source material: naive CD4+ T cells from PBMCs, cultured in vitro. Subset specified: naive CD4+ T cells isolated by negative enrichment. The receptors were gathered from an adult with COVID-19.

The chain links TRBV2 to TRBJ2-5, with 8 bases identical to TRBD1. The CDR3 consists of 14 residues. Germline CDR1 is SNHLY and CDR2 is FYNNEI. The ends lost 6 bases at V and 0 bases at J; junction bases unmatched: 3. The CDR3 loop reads CASSRTGYQETQYF. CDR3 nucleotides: TGTGCCAGCAGCAGGACAGGGTACCAAGAGACCCAGTACTTC. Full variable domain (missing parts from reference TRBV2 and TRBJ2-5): EPEVTQTPSHQVTQMGQEVILRCVPISNHLYFYWYRQILGQKVEFLVSFYNNEISEKSEIFDDQFSVERPDGSNFTLKIRSTKLEDSAMYFCASSRTGYQETQYFGPGTRLLVL.

This CDR3 is CASRQGETQYF. CDR3 nucleotide sequence: TGCGCCAGCAGACAGGGGGAGACCCAGTACTTC. The V call is TRBV5-1, the J call TRBJ2-5; TRBD1 matches 7 bases. The CDR3 has 11 amino acids. The germline V gene encodes CDR1 SGHRS and CDR2 YFSETQ. V trimming: 5 bases; J trimming: 5 bases; junction bases outside the gene matches: 0.

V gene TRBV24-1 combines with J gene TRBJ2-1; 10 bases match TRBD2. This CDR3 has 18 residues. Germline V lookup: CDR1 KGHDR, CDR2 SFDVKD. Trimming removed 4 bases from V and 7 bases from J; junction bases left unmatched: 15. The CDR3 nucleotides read TGTGCCACCAGTGACCCCGGTGGCGGAGCGGGAGGGCGGAATGAGCAGTTCTTC. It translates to CATSDPGGGAGGRNEQFF.